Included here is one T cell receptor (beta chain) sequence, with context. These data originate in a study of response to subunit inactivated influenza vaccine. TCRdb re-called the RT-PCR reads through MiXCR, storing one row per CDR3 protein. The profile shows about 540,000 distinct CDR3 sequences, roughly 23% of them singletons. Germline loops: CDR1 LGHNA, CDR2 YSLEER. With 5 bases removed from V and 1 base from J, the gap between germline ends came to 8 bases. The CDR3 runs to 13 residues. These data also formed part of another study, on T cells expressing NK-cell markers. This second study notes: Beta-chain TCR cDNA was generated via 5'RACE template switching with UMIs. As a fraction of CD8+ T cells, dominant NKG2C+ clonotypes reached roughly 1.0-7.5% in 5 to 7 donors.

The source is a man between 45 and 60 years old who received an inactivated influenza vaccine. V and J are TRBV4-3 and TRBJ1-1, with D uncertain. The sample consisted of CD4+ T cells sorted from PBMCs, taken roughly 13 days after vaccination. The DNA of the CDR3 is TGCGCCAGCAGCGAAAGCAAGAACACTGAAGCTTTCTTT. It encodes CASSESKNTEAFF.